This T cell receptor (beta chain) appears in the sequencing data of a study of T cell repertoires in cytomegalovirus infection (dated by TCRdb to the late 2010s). Study-wide context: Donor HLA type was relevant to the analysis, as public TCR beta signatures indicated carriage of CMV infection together with the matching HLA type.

For sequencing, an Illumina HiSeq 1500 was employed. The public sequencing data were trimmed at Q25 with fastp and processed into clonotypes with MiXCR by TCRdb, which kept only in-frame beta chains. CDR3 protein sequences are deduplicated, and each keeps its most common genes and DNA. The sample has around 100,000 distinct CDR3 sequences on record, about a tenth of them singletons. The ten top clones hold approximately 33% of the sample. This clonotype came up a few times. The antigen this receptor binds is unknown. No quality values exist for individual bases; no much larger clone is one base distant. Summary of the overall study and its limitations: The ex vivo response was dominated by HLA-C-restricted CMV-specific TCR beta clonotypes, which also provided the single most frequent clonotype in two of eight donors. In both this cohort and an independent cohort of 300 to 450 donors, the cumulative frequency of public TCR beta family members distinguished carriers of CMV infection plus the relevant HLA type.

Sample: PBMCs, sequenced either directly or after in vitro stimulation (not recorded which). The TCR comes from a human donor in good health (CMV status not recorded). Some clones in this sample may be carry-over from other donors' samples.

The CDR3 corresponds to CAIRTGETQYF. The nucleotide sequence reads as follows: TGTGCCATAAGGACGGGGGAGACCCAGTACTTC. Recombination linked TRBV19 to TRBJ2-5; the D gene is perhaps TRBD2, from 5 matching bases. As encoded in the germline V gene (reference sequence), CDR1 is LNHDA while CDR2 is SQIVND. The CDR3 runs 11 amino acids, cysteine and phenylalanine included. CDR3 DNA only is kept here, 33 bases in frame from base 1. Trimming costs V 10 bases and J 5 bases, and their ends lie 11 bases apart.